This T cell receptor beta chain was identified during a study of response to subunit inactivated influenza vaccine. The V end lost 2 bases, the J end lost 3 bases, and 20 bases lay between the germline ends. CDR1 MNHEY and CDR2 SVGAGI come from the germline V gene. CDR3 length: 17 amino acids. TCRdb processed the RT-PCR reads anew with MiXCR; each CDR3 protein has one entry. The sample includes about 170,000 distinct CDR3 sequences, about 12% of them seen just once. The same sample was also studied in work on T cells expressing NK-cell markers. From that study: Template switching by 5'RACE with UMIs generated the TCR beta cDNA. Sorting was limited to alpha-beta TCR-expressing T cells with an anti-gamma-delta TCR antibody in several experiments. In several donors, these clonotypes also led the CD3+CD56-NKG2C+ fraction. HCMV specificity of the expanded NKG2C+ T cell clones stayed unclear.

This sample comprised CD8+ T cells sorted from PBMCs, obtained 11 to 12 days after vaccination. The origin of this receptor is a man over 45 who received an inactivated influenza vaccine. This chain links TRBV6-5 with TRBJ2-7; D is perhaps TRBD2 (5 bases). CDR3 residues: CASSYPTRGEGSYEQYF. In DNA, the CDR3 is TGTGCCAGCAGTTACCCCACCCGAGGTGAGGGCAGCTACGAGCAGTACTTC.